Below are 21 T cell receptor beta chains sequenced from a single sample in a study of technical replicates of blood from a few donors. The protocol was immunoSEQ multiplex PCR, while the TCRdb copy is restricted to in-frame clones and leaves out a portion. Seen here are around 67,000 clones, approximately 86% observed once, and the top ten hold 4.5% to 5.5%. The specimen sequenced was PBMCs. Receptors were obtained from a human donor in good health. Some clones in this sample may be carry-over from other donors' samples.

The chain is built from TRBV5-4 and TRBJ1-4; TRBD1 matches at 10 bases. CDR1 SGHNT and CDR2 YYREEE come from the germline V gene (reference sequence). V lost 5 bases to trimming and J lost 7 bases; unmatched junction nucleotides: 11. This CDR3 has 16 residues. CDR3 nucleotides: TGTGCCAGCAGTCCTCAACCCGGGACAGGGGCTGAAAAACTGTTTTTT. Protein product: CASSPQPGTGAEKLFF.

The chain is built from TRBV11-3 and TRBJ2-1, with 7 bases lining up with TRBD2. CDR3 size: 16 residues. Germline V gives CDR1 SGHNT, CDR2 YENEEA. Trimming removed 2 bases from V and 6 bases from J; junction bases left unmatched: 10. As DNA, the CDR3 is TGTGCCAGCAGCTTAAGCGGGGCCAAACGTCCCAATGAGCAGTTCTTC. It encodes CASSLSGAKRPNEQFF. Variable domain in full (rest from reference TRBV11-3 and TRBJ2-1): EAGVVQSPRYKIIEKKQPVAFWCNPISGHNTLYWYLQNLGQGPELLIRYENEEAVDDSQLPKDRFSAERLKGVDSTLKIQPAELGDSAVYLCASSLSGAKRPNEQFFGPGTRLTVL.

CDR3 bases: TGTGCCAGCAGCCCCAATGGGGTAGCGGGAGTAGAGACCCAGTACTTC. Its translation is CASSPNGVAGVETQYF. The chain employs TRBV5-5 and TRBJ2-5; 9 bases fit TRBD2. Unmatched junction bases numbered 11, after V lost 4 bases and J lost 4 bases. This CDR3 comprises 16 residues. The germline CDR1 and CDR2 sequences are SGHKS and YYEKEE (reference sequence).

The chain employs TRBV5-6 and TRBJ1-2; maybe TRBD1 (6 bases). Trimming cost V 0 bases and J 2 bases, with 14 bases left between them. The germline gives CDR1 SGHDT, CDR2 YYEEEE. The CDR3 spans 16 residues. The CDR3 sequence is CASSLAAGEGNYGYTF. DNA of the CDR3: TGTGCCAGCAGCTTGGCGGCAGGGGAGGGGAACTATGGCTACACCTTC. Full variable domain (rest looked up from reference TRBV5-6 and TRBJ1-2): DAGVTQSPTHLIKTRGQQVTLRCSPKSGHDTVSWYQQALGQGPQFIFQYYEEEERQRGNFPDRFSGHQFPNYSSELNVNALLLGDSALYLCASSLAAGEGNYGYTFGSGTRLTVV.

This chain joins TRBV30 and TRBJ2-5, with 9 bases that match TRBD2. The V segment lost 3 bases and the J segment 5 bases; nucleotides outside the gene matches: 4. Germline V CDR1 and CDR2: GTSNPN, SVGIG (reference sequence). The CDR3 has 13 residues. The CDR3 DNA reads TGTGCCTGGAGCGGCGGACTAGCGGAGACCCAGTACTTC. This codes for CAWSGGLAETQYF.

The chain recombines TRBV27 with TRBJ2-2, with D maybe TRBD2 (5 bases). CDR3 size: 15 residues. Germline CDR1 is MNHEY and CDR2 is SMNVEV (reference sequence). Trimming stripped 4 bases from V and 7 bases from J, with 16 bases between. The CDR3 bases are TGTGCCAGCAGTTATTTGAGCGGATCCGACGGGGAGCTGTTTTTT. It translates to CASSYLSGSDGELFF.

The chain employs TRBV4-3 and TRBJ2-2, with D maybe TRBD1 (5 bases). The CDR3 consists of 17 residues. The germline gives CDR1 LGHNA, CDR2 YSLEER. Trimming shortened V by 0 bases and J by 6 bases, and 17 bases separated the two germline ends. Written as DNA, the CDR3 is TGCGCCAGCAGCCAAGATCGGTCGACAGTTGTCGCCGGGGAGCTGTTTTTT. Translated, it gives CASSQDRSTVVAGELFF.

V and J are TRBV5-1 and TRBJ2-5, with 9 bases lining up with TRBD2. Per the germline V gene, CDR1 is SGHRS and CDR2 is YFSETQ. The V gene end was trimmed by 3 bases and the J gene end by 0 bases; junction bases not matched to a gene: 6. The CDR3 length is 16 residues. CDR3 amino acids: CASSWSSGAYQETQYF. Written as DNA, the CDR3 is TGCGCCAGCAGCTGGTCTAGCGGGGCGTACCAAGAGACCCAGTACTTC.

The J gene is TRBJ2-2, the V gene TRBV4-3, with 8 bases fitting TRBD2. J gave up 6 bases and V 4 bases, and 10 bases lay outside the gene matches. This CDR3 spans 16 amino acids. CDR1 is LGHNA and CDR2 is YSLEER in the germline V gene. This CDR3 reads CASSPHAGLGAGELFF. The CDR3 nucleotides are TGCGCCAGCAGCCCTCACGCGGGACTAGGGGCCGGGGAGCTGTTTTTT.

This chain links TRBV7-2 with TRBJ1-3, with 7 bases aligning to TRBD1. From germline, CDR1 is SGHTA and CDR2 FQGNSA. Trimming at V came to 6 bases and at J to 9 bases, leaving 14 bases not matched to a gene. CDR3 size: 15 residues. CDR3 sequence reads: CASSTEDRRFVTIYF. The CDR3 DNA reads as TGTGCCAGCAGTACAGAGGACAGGAGATTCGTCACCATATATTTT.

This clone has a single count. The rearrangement links TRBV7-9 to TRBJ1-3; weak D call: TRBD1 (6 bases). Germline V gene data show CDR1 as SEHNR and CDR2 as FQNEAQ (reference sequence). The CDR3 consists of 15 residues. The V and J ends lost 9 bases and 0 bases respectively, with 15 bases between them. The CDR3, as DNA: TGTGCCAGTCGAGCCGGGACACGCTCTGGAAACACCATATATTTT. Its protein is CASRAGTRSGNTIYF.

The chain carries TRBV6-4 and TRBJ2-3; possibly TRBD2 for D (6 bases). Trimming shortened V by 0 bases and J by 4 bases, and 8 bases separated the two germline ends. This CDR3 has 14 residues. In germline, CDR1 is MRHNA, CDR2 SNTAGT. The CDR3 is CASSDSTGADTQYF. In nucleotides, the CDR3 is TGTGCCAGCAGTGACTCGACGGGGGCAGATACGCAGTATTTT.

In its sample, this clone was seen a few times. CDR3 protein: CSAHPEGYF. CDR3 DNA sequence: TGCAGTGCTCATCCCGAGGGATATTTT. The V gene is TRBV20-1, the J gene TRBJ2-3; TRBD2 might be the D (5 bases). From germline, CDR1 is DFQATT and CDR2 SNEGSKA (reference sequence). The CDR3 runs to 9 residues. V was pared by 5 bases and J by 15 bases, with 12 bases between.

The chain recombines TRBV18 with TRBJ2-5; 9 nucleotides match TRBD1. With 2 bases clipped from V and 3 bases from J, the junction kept 7 bases outside the gene matches. The CDR3 has 16 residues. Germline V gene lookup returns CDR1 KGHSH and CDR2 LQKENI. CDR3 residues: CASSPRTGQGEETQYF. The DNA for the CDR3 is TGTGCCAGCTCACCAAGAACGGGACAGGGTGAAGAGACCCAGTACTTC. The full variable domain, its missing parts supplied by reference TRBV18 and TRBJ2-5, is NAGVMQNPRHLVRRRGQEARLRCSPMKGHSHVYWYRQLPEEGLKFMVYLQKENIIDESGMPKERFSAEFPKEGPSILRIQQVVRGDSAAYFCASSPRTGQGEETQYFGPGTRLLVL.

The chain is built from TRBV11-2 and TRBJ1-6, with D possibly TRBD1 on 5 matching bases. Germline-derived CDR1 and CDR2 are SGHAT and FQNNGV. Trimming took 2 bases from V and 5 from J, leaving 10 bases between them. The CDR3 spans 15 residues. The CDR3 nucleotides read TGTGCCAGCAGCTTATCGGACACCAATAATTCACCCCTCCACTTT. Translating it yields CASSLSDTNNSPLHF.

A few counts support this clone. The V call is TRBV11-1, the J call TRBJ2-2; a weak D match, TRBD2 (5 bases). The CDR3 is made up of 13 amino acids. Trimming cost V 0 bases and J 13 bases, with 12 bases left between them. CDR1 and CDR2 from the germline V gene are SGHAT and FQDESV (reference sequence). CDR3: CASSLARSAGLFF. The CDR3 bases are TGTGCCAGCAGCTTAGCACGGTCCGCGGGGCTGTTTTTT.

V gene TRBV4-3 combines with J gene TRBJ2-2; D is unresolved. CDR3 length equals 14 residues. With 4 bases removed from V and 2 bases from J, the gap between germline ends came to 8 bases. Germline V gives CDR1 LGHNA, CDR2 YSLEER. CDR3 DNA: TGCGCCAGCAGCCCGGTCGGTAACACCGGGGAGCTGTTTTTT. It translates to CASSPVGNTGELFF.

The sample holds one count of this clone. V is TRBV2 and J is TRBJ2-7; TRBD2 agrees at 8 bases. V lost 6 bases and J lost 3; bases outside the gene matches: 10. CDR1 is SNHLY and CDR2 is FYNNEI in the germline V gene. This CDR3 spans 15 amino acids. The CDR3 loop is CASSPPLAGVYEQYF. CDR3 sequence (DNA): TGTGCCAGCAGCCCCCCCCTAGCGGGTGTCTACGAGCAGTACTTC.

The J gene is TRBJ2-5, the V gene TRBV2; 14 bases are a match to TRBD2. The germline gives CDR1 SNHLY, CDR2 FYNNEI. The length of the CDR3 is 14 residues. V lost 9 bases to trimming and J lost 9 bases; unmatched junction nucleotides: 9. The CDR3 sequence: CASRLAGGPSAQYF. Written as DNA, the CDR3 is TGTGCCAGTAGACTAGCGGGAGGGCCGTCGGCCCAGTACTTC.

The chain links TRBV4-1 to TRBJ1-5; TRBD1 matches 9 bases. The germline V gene encodes CDR1 MGHRA and CDR2 YSYEKL. The CDR3 covers 17 residues. J lost 4 bases, V lost 2 bases, and 9 bases had no gene match. DNA for the CDR3: TGCGCCAGCAGCCAAAGCCCGGGACAGGGACATAATCAGCCCCAGCATTTT. This sequence encodes CASSQSPGQGHNQPQHF.

This chain uses TRBV7-9 with TRBJ1-4, with 8 bases aligning to TRBD1. CDR3 length equals 16 residues. Trimming at V came to 5 bases and at J to 4 bases, leaving 9 bases not matched to a gene. The germline V gene encodes CDR1 SEHNR and CDR2 FQNEAQ (reference sequence). CDR3 in amino acids: CASSEGGRGLNEKLFF. CDR3 nucleotides: TGTGCCAGCAGCGAGGGGGGCAGGGGGCTTAATGAAAAACTGTTTTTT.